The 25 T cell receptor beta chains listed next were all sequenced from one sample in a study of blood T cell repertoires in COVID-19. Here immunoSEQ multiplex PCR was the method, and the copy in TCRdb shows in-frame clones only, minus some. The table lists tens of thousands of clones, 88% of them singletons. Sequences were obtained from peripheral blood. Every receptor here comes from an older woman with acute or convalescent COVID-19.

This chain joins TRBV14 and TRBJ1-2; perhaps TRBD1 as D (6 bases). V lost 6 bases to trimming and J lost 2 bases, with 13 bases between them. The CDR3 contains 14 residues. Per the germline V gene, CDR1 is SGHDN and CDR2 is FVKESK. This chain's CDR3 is CASSPAGVNYGYTF. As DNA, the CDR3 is TGTGCCAGCAGTCCCGCAGGGGTGAACTATGGCTACACCTTC.

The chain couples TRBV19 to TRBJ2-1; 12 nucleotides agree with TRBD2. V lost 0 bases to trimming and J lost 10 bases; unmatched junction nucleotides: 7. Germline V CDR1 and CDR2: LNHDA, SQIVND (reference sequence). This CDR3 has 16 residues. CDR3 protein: CASSIDLLAGGKEQFF. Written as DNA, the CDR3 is TGTGCCAGTAGTATAGATCTCCTAGCGGGAGGGAAGGAGCAGTTCTTC.

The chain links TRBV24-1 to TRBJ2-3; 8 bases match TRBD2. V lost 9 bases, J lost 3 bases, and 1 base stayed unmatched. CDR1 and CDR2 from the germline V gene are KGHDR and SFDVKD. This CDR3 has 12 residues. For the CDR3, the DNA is TGTGCCACCGGCGGGGGGACAGATACGCAGTATTTT. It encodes CATGGGTDTQYF.

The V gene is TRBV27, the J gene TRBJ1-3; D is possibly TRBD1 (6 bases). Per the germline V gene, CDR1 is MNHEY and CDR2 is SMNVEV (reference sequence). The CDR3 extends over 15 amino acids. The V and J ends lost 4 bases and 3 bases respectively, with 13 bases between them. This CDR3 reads CASSSLRGYGNTIYF. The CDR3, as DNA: TGTGCCAGCAGTTCTCTCAGGGGATATGGAAACACCATATATTTT.

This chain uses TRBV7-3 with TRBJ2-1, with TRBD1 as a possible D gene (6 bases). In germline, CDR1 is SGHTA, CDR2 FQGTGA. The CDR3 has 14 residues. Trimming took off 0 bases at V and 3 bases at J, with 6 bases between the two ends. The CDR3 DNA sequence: TGTGCCAGCAGCTTAACAGGGGGCTACAATGAGCAGTTCTTC. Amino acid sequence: CASSLTGGYNEQFF.

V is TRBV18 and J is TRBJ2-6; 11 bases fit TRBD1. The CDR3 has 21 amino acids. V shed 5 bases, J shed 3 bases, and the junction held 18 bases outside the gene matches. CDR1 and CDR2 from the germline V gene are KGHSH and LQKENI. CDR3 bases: TGTGCCAGCTCATCTTACCTGCCGGGACAGGGGGACCTTCGTGGGGCCAACGTCCTGACTTTC. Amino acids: CASSSYLPGQGDLRGANVLTF.

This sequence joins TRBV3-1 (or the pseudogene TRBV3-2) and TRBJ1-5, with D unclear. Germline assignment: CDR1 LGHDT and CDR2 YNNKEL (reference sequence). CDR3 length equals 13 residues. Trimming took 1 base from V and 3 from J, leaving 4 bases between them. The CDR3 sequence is CASSQGVNQPQHF. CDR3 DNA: TGTGCCAGCAGCCAAGGAGTCAATCAGCCCCAGCATTTT.

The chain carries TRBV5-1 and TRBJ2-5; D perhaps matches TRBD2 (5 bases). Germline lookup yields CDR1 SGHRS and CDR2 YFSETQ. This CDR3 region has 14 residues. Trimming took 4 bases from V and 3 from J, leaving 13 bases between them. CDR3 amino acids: CASSRNSGEETQYF. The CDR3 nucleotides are TGCGCCAGCAGCCGGAATTCCGGGGAAGAGACCCAGTACTTC.

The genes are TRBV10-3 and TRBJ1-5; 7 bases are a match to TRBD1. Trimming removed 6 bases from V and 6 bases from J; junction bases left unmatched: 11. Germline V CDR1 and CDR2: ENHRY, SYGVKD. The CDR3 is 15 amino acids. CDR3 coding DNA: TGTGCCATCAGGGATCCGGGACAGTGGGCTCAGCCCCAGCATTTT. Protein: CAIRDPGQWAQPQHF.

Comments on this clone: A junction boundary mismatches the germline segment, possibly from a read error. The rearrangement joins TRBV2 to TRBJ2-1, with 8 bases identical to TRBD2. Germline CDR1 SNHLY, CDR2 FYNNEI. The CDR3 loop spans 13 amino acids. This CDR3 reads CASSEDGRGVILF. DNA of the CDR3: TGTGCCAGCAGTGAAGACGGGAGGGGAGTAATCCTCTTC.

This chain's CDR3 is CATSRERVSGYEQYF. In DNA, the CDR3 is TGTGCCACCAGCAGAGAGAGAGTCAGCGGCTACGAGCAGTACTTC. The chain links TRBV15 to TRBJ2-7; weak D call: TRBD2 (5 bases). The CDR3 consists of 15 residues. The V and J ends lost 0 bases and 3 bases respectively, with 12 bases between them. Looked up from germline, CDR1 is LNHNV and CDR2 is YYDKDF (reference sequence).

The CDR3 loop is CASRGRATDTQYF. In DNA, the CDR3 is TGTGCCAGTCGCGGGAGGGCCACAGATACGCAGTATTTT. This chain uses TRBV19 with TRBJ2-3, with 9 nucleotides matching TRBD2. The length of the CDR3 is 13 residues. In germline, CDR1 is LNHDA, CDR2 SQIVND (reference sequence). With 8 bases clipped from V and 2 bases from J, the junction kept 2 bases outside the gene matches. The variable domain in full, with the rest retrieved from reference TRBV19 and TRBJ2-3, is DGGITQSPKYLFRKEGQNVTLSCEQNLNHDAMYWYRQDPGQGLRLIYYSQIVNDFQKGDIAEGYSVSREKKESFPLTVTSAQKNPTAFYLCASRGRATDTQYFGPGTRLTVL.

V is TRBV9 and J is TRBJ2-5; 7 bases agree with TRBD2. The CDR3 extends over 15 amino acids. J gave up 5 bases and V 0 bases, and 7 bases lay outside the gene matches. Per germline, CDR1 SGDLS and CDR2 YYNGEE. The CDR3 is CASSVGAGPGETQYF. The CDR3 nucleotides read TGTGCCAGCAGCGTAGGAGCGGGACCGGGGGAGACCCAGTACTTC.

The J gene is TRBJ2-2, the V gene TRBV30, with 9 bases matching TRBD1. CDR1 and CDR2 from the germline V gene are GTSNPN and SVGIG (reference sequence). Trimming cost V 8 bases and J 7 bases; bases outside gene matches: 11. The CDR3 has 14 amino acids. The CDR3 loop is CARTGDRDGGELFF. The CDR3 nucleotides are TGTGCCCGCACAGGGGACAGGGATGGCGGGGAGCTGTTTTTT.

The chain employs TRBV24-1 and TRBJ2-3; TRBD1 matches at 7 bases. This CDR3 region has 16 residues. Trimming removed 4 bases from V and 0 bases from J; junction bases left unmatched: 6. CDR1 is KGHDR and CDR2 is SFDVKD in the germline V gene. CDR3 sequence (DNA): TGTGCCACCAGTGACTCCGGGACAGCTAGCACAGATACGCAGTATTTT. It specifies CATSDSGTASTDTQYF.

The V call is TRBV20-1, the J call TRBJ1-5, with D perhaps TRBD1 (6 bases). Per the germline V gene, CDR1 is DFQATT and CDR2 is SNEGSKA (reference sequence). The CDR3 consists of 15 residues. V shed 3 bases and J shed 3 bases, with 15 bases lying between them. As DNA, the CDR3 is TGCAGTGCTAGTTACCTACAGGGATTCAATCAGCCCCAGCATTTT. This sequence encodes CSASYLQGFNQPQHF.

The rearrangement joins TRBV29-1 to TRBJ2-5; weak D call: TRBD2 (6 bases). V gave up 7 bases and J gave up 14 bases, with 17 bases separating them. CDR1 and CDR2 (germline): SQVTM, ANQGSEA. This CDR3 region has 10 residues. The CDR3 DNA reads TGCAGCGGCTTAGCGGATCGTTCATACTTC. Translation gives CSGLADRSYF.

The CDR3 spells CASSGGQGADTEAFF. CDR3 coding DNA: TGTGCCAGCAGCGGGGGACAGGGAGCGGACACTGAAGCTTTCTTT. This chain joins TRBV9 and TRBJ1-1, with TRBD1 matching 9 bases. The CDR3 runs to 15 residues. V gave up 3 bases and J gave up 3 bases; unmatched junction bases: 6. From germline, CDR1 is SGDLS and CDR2 YYNGEE.

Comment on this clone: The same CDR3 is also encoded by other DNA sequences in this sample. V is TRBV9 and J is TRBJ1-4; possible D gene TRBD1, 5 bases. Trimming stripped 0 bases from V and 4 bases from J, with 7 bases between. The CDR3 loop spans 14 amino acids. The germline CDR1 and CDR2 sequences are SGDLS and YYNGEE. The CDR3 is CASSVGQFNEKLFF. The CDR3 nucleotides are TGTGCCAGCAGCGTAGGACAGTTTAATGAAAAACTGTTTTTT.

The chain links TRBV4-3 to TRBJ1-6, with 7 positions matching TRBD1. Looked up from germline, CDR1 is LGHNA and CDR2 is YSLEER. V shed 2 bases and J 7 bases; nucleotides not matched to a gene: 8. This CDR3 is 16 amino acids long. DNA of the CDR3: TGCGCCAGCAGCCAAAAGGGGGACAGTGTCAATTCACCCCTCCACTTT. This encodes CASSQKGDSVNSPLHF.

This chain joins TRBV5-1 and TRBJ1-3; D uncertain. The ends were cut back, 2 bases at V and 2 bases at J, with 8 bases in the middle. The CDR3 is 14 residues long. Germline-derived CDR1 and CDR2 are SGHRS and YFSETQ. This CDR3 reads CASSFEGAGNTIYF. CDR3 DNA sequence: TGCGCCAGCAGCTTTGAGGGAGCTGGAAACACCATATATTTT.

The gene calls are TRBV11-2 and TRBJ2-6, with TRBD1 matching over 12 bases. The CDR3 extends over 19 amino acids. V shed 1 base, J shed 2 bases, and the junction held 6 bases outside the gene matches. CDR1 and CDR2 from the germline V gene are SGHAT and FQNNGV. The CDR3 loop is CASSLAPGQGATGANVLTF. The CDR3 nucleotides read TGTGCCAGCAGCTTAGCTCCGGGACAGGGGGCTACTGGGGCCAACGTCCTGACTTTC.

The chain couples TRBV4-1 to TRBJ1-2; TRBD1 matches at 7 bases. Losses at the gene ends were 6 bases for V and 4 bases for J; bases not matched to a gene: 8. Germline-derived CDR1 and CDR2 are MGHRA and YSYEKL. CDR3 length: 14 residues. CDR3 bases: TGCGCCAGCAGTCGACAGGGCCAGGGCTATGGCTACACCTTC. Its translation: CASSRQGQGYGYTF.

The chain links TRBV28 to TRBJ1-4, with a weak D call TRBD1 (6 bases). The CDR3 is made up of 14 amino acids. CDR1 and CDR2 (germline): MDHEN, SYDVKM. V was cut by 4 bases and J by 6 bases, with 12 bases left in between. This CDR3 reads CASSSQGVDEKLFF. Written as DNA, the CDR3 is TGTGCCAGCAGTTCACAGGGCGTTGATGAAAAACTGTTTTTT.

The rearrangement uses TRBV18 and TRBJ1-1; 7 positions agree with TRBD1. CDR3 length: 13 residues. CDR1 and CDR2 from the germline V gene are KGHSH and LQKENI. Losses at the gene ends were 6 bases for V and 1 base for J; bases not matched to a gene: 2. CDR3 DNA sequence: TGTGCCAGCTCGCGACAGGGGAACACTGAAGCTTTCTTT. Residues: CASSRQGNTEAFF. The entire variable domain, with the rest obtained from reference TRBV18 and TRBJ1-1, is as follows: NAGVMQNPRHLVRRRGQEARLRCSPMKGHSHVYWYRQLPEEGLKFMVYLQKENIIDESGMPKERFSAEFPKEGPSILRIQQVVRGDSAAYFCASSRQGNTEAFFGQGTRLTVV.